The 26 T cell receptor beta chains below come from one sample, sequenced in a study of naive and memory T cell subsets (TCRdb year 2017). Findings and caveats that apply to the study as a whole: A few larger clonotypes were present in naive repertoires, particularly the CD8 repertoires, and these clonotypes were possibly memory cells re-expressing CD45RA.

No antigen is known for these receptors. The library was produced with UMI-ligation and nested PCR. Instrument on record: Illumina MiSeq. An equimolar mix of two oligonucleotides covering both TRBC1 and TRBC2 was used as the beta constant-region primer. Four rounds of PCR, combining the SP2 primer with nested alpha and beta constant-region primers, were used to amplify the ligated cDNA. In-frame beta chains were kept once TCRdb had trimmed the public reads at Q25 with fastp and called clones with MiXCR. Every entry covers one CDR3 protein and lists the most common genes and DNA from its rows. The sample includes 120,000 to 150,000 distinct CDR3 sequences, with 22% observed a single time. Jointly, the top ten make up less than 0.13% of the sample. Sequencing was done on a sample of naive CD4+ T cells from blood. What the cell subset or site label conveys for this sample: naive T cells, CD45RA high CD27+. These receptors were collected from a human donor in good health.

This chain connects TRBV6-2 or TRBV6-3 to TRBJ1-6; D perhaps matches TRBD1 (5 bases). The CDR3 runs to 13 residues. CDR1 MNHEY and CDR2 SVGEGT come from the germline V gene. V lost 9 bases and J lost 7, with 13 bases in between. CDR3 residues: CASIRGSNSPLHF. The CDR3 DNA reads as TGTGCCAGTATCCGGGGCAGCAATTCACCCCTCCACTTT.

The V call is TRBV2, the J call TRBJ2-7, with 14 bases matching TRBD2. Germline-derived CDR1 and CDR2 are SNHLY and FYNNEI. The CDR3 loop spans 20 amino acids. Germline trimming cut 4 bases from V and 4 bases from J; bases unmatched to any gene: 18. CDR3 nucleotides: TGTGCCAGCAGTGTTGATGGGACAGGAAGGACTAGCGGGAGGAGGTACGAGCAGTACTTC. Its protein is CASSVDGTGRTSGRRYEQYF.

The chain combines TRBV7-9 with TRBJ2-5; 10 nucleotides match TRBD2. Looked up from germline, CDR1 is SEHNR and CDR2 is FQNEAQ (reference sequence). After removal of 5 bases from V and 5 bases from J, the junction contained 5 bases not matched to a gene. CDR3 length: 14 amino acids. In DNA, the CDR3 is TGTGCCAGCAGCAAAGCGGGAGGGCCGGAGACCCAGTACTTC. Its translation: CASSKAGGPETQYF.

V is TRBV7-2 and J is TRBJ2-3; D uncertain. The V end was cut by 3 bases, the J end by 3 bases, with 7 bases between. Germline assignment: CDR1 SGHTA and CDR2 FQGNSA. The CDR3 is made up of 13 amino acids. The DNA of the CDR3 is TGTGCCAGCAGCTTTGATTGGACAGATACGCAGTATTTT. It is translated as CASSFDWTDTQYF.

V and J are TRBV7-2 and TRBJ2-3; TRBD2 is a possible D gene (5 bases). The CDR3 contains 13 residues. CDR1 is SGHTA and CDR2 is FQGNSA in the germline V gene. Trimming shortened V by 9 bases and J by 0 bases, and 10 bases separated the two germline ends. The CDR3 DNA is TGTGCCAGTAGGACTCGAAGCACAGATACGCAGTATTTT. Protein: CASRTRSTDTQYF.

The CDR3 sequence is CASGDRGYSNQPQHF. The CDR3 DNA sequence: TGTGCCAGCGGAGACAGGGGATATAGCAATCAGCCCCAGCATTTT. V gene TRBV6-5 combines with J gene TRBJ1-5; 8 nucleotides agree with TRBD1. V shed 8 bases and J 0 bases; nucleotides not matched to a gene: 6. The CDR3 runs 15 residues. Per germline, CDR1 MNHEY and CDR2 SVGAGI.

This clonotype was found many times. This sequence joins TRBV6-2 or TRBV6-3 and TRBJ2-7; D perhaps matches TRBD1 (6 bases). The CDR3 spans 16 residues. Trimming took 5 bases from V and 4 from J, leaving 21 bases between them. Germline values: CDR1 MNHEY, CDR2 SVGEGT. Written as DNA, the CDR3 is TGTGCCAGCAGTAATATCCCGACAGGAGCCAGTTACGAGCAGTACTTC. Amino acid sequence: CASSNIPTGASYEQYF.

The rearrangement joins TRBV20-1 to TRBJ2-1, with 7 positions matching TRBD2. Germline V gives CDR1 DFQATT, CDR2 SNEGSKA (reference sequence). The CDR3 runs to 14 residues. V was pared by 5 bases and J by 0 bases, with 4 bases of the junction left unmatched. The CDR3 DNA reads TGCAGTGCTGAGACTAGCAGCTCCTACAATGAGCAGTTCTTC. Its translation is CSAETSSSYNEQFF.

The V and J genes are TRBV12-3 or TRBV12-4 and TRBJ1-5; 10 bases match TRBD1. The V segment lost 5 bases and the J segment 7 bases; nucleotides outside the gene matches: 8. This CDR3 comprises 15 residues. The chain's CDR3 is CASSETGTGVQPQHF. CDR3 DNA: TGTGCCAGCAGTGAAACCGGGACAGGGGTCCAGCCCCAGCATTTT.

This clonotype has a count of ten or more. The V call is TRBV18, the J call TRBJ2-1; 7 positions match TRBD2. The length of the CDR3 is 16 residues. V was clipped by 6 bases and J by 4 bases; unmatched bases: 12. From germline, CDR1 is KGHSH and CDR2 LQKENI. CDR3 in amino acids: CASSPDPGGAYNEQFF. CDR3 DNA sequence: TGTGCCAGCTCCCCTGACCCGGGGGGAGCTTACAATGAGCAGTTCTTC.

This clonotype occurred a few times. The rearrangement joins TRBV20-1 to TRBJ1-5; D is possibly TRBD1 (6 bases). The CDR3 runs 15 residues. V was shortened by 5 bases and J by 4 bases, with 18 bases between the two germline ends. Germline CDR1 reads DFQATT; CDR2 reads SNEGSKA (reference sequence). The CDR3 DNA follows: TGCAGTGCTCCGGACAGCCGGAAAGTAAATCAGCCCCAGCATTTT. This sequence encodes CSAPDSRKVNQPQHF.

This sequence joins TRBV28 and TRBJ2-1, with 10 bases lining up with TRBD2. The V and J ends lost 2 bases and 5 bases, in that order; junction bases with no gene match: 6. The CDR3 has 16 amino acids. CDR1 and CDR2 (germline): MDHEN, SYDVKM. CDR3 sequence: CASSLNGLADDNEQFF. CDR3 bases: TGTGCCAGCAGTTTAAACGGACTAGCGGACGACAATGAGCAGTTCTTC.

The rearrangement links TRBV12-3 or TRBV12-4 to TRBJ1-2; D remains unclear. The V end lost 2 bases, the J end lost 8 bases, and 12 bases lay between the germline ends. CDR3 size: 13 residues. The CDR3 region has the DNA TGTGCCAGCAGTTTAATCAGAGGGTACGGCTACACCTTC. Protein sequence: CASSLIRGYGYTF.

This clonotype occurred a few times. The CDR3 here is CASSPLQVGTGGYEQYF. The CDR3 DNA is TGTGCCAGCAGCCCCCTTCAGGTTGGGACAGGAGGCTACGAGCAGTACTTC. V usage is TRBV14 and J usage is TRBJ2-7; 8 bases line up with TRBD1. The ends lost 4 bases at V and 3 bases at J; junction bases unmatched: 14. The germline V gene has CDR1 SGHDN and CDR2 FVKESK. This CDR3 region has 17 residues. The complete variable domain, with remaining parts taken from reference TRBV14 and TRBJ2-7, reads EAGVTQFPSHSVIEKGQTVTLRCDPISGHDNLYWYRRVMGKEIKFLLHFVKESKQDESGMPNNRFLAERTGGTYSTLKVQPAELEDSGVYFCASSPLQVGTGGYEQYFGPGTRLTVT.

The chain employs TRBV4-1 and TRBJ1-6; 7 bases match TRBD1. Trimming took 4 bases from V and 7 from J; bases not matched to a gene: 7. The CDR3 spans 15 residues. Germline values: CDR1 MGHRA, CDR2 YSYEKL. The CDR3 region has the DNA TGCGCCAGCAGCCCGCTGACAGGGATGAATTCACCCCTCCACTTT. Protein sequence: CASSPLTGMNSPLHF.

There are many counts of this clonotype. The CDR3 here is CSARERTGAGYNEQFF. CDR3 nucleotides: TGCAGTGCTAGGGAGAGGACAGGGGCAGGCTACAATGAGCAGTTCTTC. V gene TRBV20-1 combines with J gene TRBJ2-1; 9 bases fit TRBD1. V lost 3 bases and J lost 3; bases outside the gene matches: 9. There are 16 residues in the CDR3. Germline CDR1 and CDR2: DFQATT and SNEGSKA (reference sequence).

This clonotype turned up a few times. The chain has TRBV4-3 and TRBJ2-3, with D possibly TRBD2 on 5 matching bases. In germline, CDR1 is LGHNA, CDR2 YSLEER. The V and J ends lost 0 bases and 7 bases respectively, with 14 bases between them. The CDR3 sequence is 15 residues long. CDR3 sequence reads: CASSQDFSRGNTQYF. Written as DNA, the CDR3 is TGCGCCAGCAGCCAAGATTTTAGTCGGGGAAATACGCAGTATTTT.

This clonotype occurred a few times. V usage is TRBV11-2 and J usage is TRBJ2-1; D ambiguous. The CDR3 totals 13 residues. Germline loops: CDR1 SGHAT, CDR2 FQNNGV. V was pared by 5 bases and J by 7 bases, with 12 bases between. CDR3 amino acids: CASSKPLINEQFF. The CDR3 DNA reads TGTGCCAGCAGCAAACCCCTGATAAATGAGCAGTTCTTC.

This clonotype was detected many times. V and J are TRBV15 and TRBJ2-4, with TRBD1 as a possible D gene (6 bases). This CDR3 spans 18 amino acids. In germline, CDR1 is LNHNV, CDR2 YYDKDF (reference sequence). V was pared by 0 bases and J by 0 bases, with 15 bases between. DNA for the CDR3: TGTGCCACCAGCAGAGATAGGCAGGGGCTGCTAGCCAAAAACATTCAGTACTTC. This encodes CATSRDRQGLLAKNIQYF.

The gene calls are TRBV5-1 and TRBJ1-2, with D hard to call. Between the trimmed V and J ends, which lost 2 bases and 2 bases, there was a span of 7 bases. The germline gives CDR1 SGHRS, CDR2 YFSETQ. The CDR3 spans 13 residues. The DNA for the CDR3 is TGCGCCAGCAGCTTAACAGCGAACTATGGCTACACCTTC. It specifies CASSLTANYGYTF.

The J gene is TRBJ2-7, the V gene TRBV11-2; 10 bases agree with TRBD2. The length of the CDR3 is 19 residues. V shed 4 bases and J 1 base; nucleotides not matched to a gene: 16. Germline CDR1 reads SGHAT; CDR2 reads FQNNGV. The CDR3 DNA sequence: TGTGCCAGCAGCTCCAAAGTGGGTCCTAGCGGGAGAGGGTCCTACGAGCAGTACTTC. Its protein product is CASSSKVGPSGRGSYEQYF.

This clonotype was seen just once. V usage is TRBV29-1 and J usage is TRBJ1-4; TRBD1 agrees at 9 bases. This CDR3 comprises 15 residues. Trimming at V came to 3 bases and at J to 5 bases, leaving 7 bases not matched to a gene. The germline CDR1 and CDR2 sequences are SQVTM and ANQGSEA. The CDR3 bases are TGCAGCGTTGATTCCACCGGGACAGGGAATGAAAAACTGTTTTTT. Translated: CSVDSTGTGNEKLFF.

This clonotype was counted only a few times. The chain couples TRBV20-1 to TRBJ1-3; D ambiguous. Germline values: CDR1 DFQATT, CDR2 SNEGSKA (reference sequence). The CDR3 is made up of 14 amino acids. With 3 bases removed from V and 4 bases from J, the gap between germline ends came to 13 bases. The CDR3 here is CSASEGMKGNTIYF. Here the CDR3 DNA reads TGCAGTGCTAGTGAGGGAATGAAAGGAAACACCATATATTTT.

This clonotype came up once. The chain recombines TRBV14 with TRBJ2-2, with D perhaps matching TRBD2 (5 bases). The length of the CDR3 is 13 residues. V lost 5 bases and J 7 bases, leaving 11 bases between the germline ends. The germline CDR1 and CDR2 sequences are SGHDN and FVKESK. Written as DNA, the CDR3 is TGTGCCAGCAGCTCGGACTTCTACGGGGAGCTGTTTTTT. Protein product: CASSSDFYGELFF.

There are a few counts of this clonotype. The chain employs TRBV11-2 and TRBJ2-3; D call uncertain. CDR3 size: 12 residues. V was trimmed by 5 bases and J by 7 bases, leaving 10 bases between them. CDR1 is SGHAT and CDR2 is FQNNGV in the germline V gene. The CDR3 nucleotides are TGTGCCAGCAGCCCGGCCATAAATACGCAGTATTTT. The encoded protein is CASSPAINTQYF.

The V gene is TRBV27, the J gene TRBJ2-7; D is ambiguous. The length of the CDR3 is 15 residues. The germline gives CDR1 MNHEY, CDR2 SMNVEV (reference sequence). V lost 2 bases, J lost 5 bases, and 16 bases lay in between. The CDR3: CASSLASQPIHEQYF. The CDR3 DNA reads TGTGCCAGCAGTTTAGCGTCACAGCCTATCCACGAGCAGTACTTC.